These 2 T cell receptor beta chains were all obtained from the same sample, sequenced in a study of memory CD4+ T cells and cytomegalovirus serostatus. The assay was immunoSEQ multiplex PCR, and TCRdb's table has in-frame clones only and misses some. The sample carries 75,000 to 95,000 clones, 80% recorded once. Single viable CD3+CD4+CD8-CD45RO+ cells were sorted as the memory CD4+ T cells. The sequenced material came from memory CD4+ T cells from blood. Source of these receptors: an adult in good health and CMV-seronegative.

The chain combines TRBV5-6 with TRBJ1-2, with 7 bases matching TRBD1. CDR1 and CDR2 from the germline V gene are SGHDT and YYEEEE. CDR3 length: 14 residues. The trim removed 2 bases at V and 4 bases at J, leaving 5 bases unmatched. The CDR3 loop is CASSLNRGGYGYTF. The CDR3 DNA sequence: TGTGCCAGCAGCTTAAACAGGGGAGGCTATGGCTACACCTTC.

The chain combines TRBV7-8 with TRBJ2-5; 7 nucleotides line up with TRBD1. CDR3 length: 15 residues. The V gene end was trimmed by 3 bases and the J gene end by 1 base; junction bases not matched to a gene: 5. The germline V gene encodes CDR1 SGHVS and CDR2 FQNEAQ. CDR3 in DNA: TGTGCCAGCAGCTTCGAACAGGGGACCCAAGAGACCCAGTACTTC. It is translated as CASSFEQGTQETQYF.